This entry concerns a single T cell receptor beta chain. TCRdb re-derived calls from the RT-PCR reads in MiXCR, one entry per CDR3 protein. The sample has hundreds of thousands of distinct CDR3 sequences, approximately 15% seen once. The receptor comes from a female donor in good health, serving as a healthy control. Input material: memory CD4+ T cells from blood.

CDR3 residues: CASSYQGLSTNEKLFF. CDR3 DNA sequence: TGTGCCAGCAGTTACCAGGGGCTATCAACTAATGAAAAACTGTTTTTT. The rearrangement joins TRBV6-5 to TRBJ1-4, with D tentatively TRBD1 (6 bases). The length of the CDR3 is 16 residues. Germline CDR1 is MNHEY and CDR2 is SVGAGI. Trimming left V 2 bases short and J 0 bases short, with 10 bases between.